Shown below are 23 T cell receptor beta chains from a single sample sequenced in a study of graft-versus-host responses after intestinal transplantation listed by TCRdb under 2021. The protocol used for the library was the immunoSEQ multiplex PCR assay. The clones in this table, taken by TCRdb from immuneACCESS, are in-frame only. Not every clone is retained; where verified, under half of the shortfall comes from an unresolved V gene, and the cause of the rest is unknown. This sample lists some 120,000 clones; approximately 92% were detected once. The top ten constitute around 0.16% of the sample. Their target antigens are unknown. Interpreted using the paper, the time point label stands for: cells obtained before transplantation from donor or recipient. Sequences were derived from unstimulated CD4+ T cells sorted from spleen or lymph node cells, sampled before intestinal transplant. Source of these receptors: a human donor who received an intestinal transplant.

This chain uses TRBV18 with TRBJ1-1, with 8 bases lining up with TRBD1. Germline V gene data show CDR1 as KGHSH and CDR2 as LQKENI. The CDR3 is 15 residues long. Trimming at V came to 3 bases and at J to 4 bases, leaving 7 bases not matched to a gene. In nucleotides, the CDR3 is TGTGCCAGCTCACCGGGCAGGGGGCAGGGCACTGAAGCTTTCTTT. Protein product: CASSPGRGQGTEAFF.

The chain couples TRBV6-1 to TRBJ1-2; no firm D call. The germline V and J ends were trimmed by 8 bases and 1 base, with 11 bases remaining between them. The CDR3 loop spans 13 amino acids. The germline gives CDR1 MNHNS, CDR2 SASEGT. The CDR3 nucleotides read TGTGCCAGCGCTGTACGAGGTAACTATGGCTACACCTTC. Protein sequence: CASAVRGNYGYTF.

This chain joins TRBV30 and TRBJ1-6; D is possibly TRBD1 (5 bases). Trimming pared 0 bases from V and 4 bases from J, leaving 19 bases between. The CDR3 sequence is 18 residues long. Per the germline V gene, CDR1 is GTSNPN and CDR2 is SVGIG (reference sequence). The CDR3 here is CAWSVLGASSNYNSPLHF. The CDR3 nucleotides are TGTGCCTGGAGTGTACTTGGGGCTAGCTCCAATTATAATTCACCCCTCCACTTT.

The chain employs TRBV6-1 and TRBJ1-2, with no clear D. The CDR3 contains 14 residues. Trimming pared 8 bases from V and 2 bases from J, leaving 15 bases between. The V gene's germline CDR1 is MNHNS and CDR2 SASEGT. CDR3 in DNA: TGTGCCAGCGAGACTGACGGAATCAACTATGGCTACACCTTC. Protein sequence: CASETDGINYGYTF.

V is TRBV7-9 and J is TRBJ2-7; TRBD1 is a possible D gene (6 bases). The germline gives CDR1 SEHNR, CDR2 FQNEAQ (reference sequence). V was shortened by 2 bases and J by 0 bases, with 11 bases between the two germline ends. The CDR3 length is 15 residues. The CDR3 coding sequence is TGTGCCAGCAGCTTACCTCGGACAGACTCCTACGAGCAGTACTTC. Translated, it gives CASSLPRTDSYEQYF.

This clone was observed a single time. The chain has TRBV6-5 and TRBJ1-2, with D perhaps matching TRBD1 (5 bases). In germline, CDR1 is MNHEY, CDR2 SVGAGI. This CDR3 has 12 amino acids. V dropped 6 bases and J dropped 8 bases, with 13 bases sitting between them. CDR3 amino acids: CASRDTGAGYTF. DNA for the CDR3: TGTGCCAGCAGAGATACAGGAGCCGGCTACACCTTC.

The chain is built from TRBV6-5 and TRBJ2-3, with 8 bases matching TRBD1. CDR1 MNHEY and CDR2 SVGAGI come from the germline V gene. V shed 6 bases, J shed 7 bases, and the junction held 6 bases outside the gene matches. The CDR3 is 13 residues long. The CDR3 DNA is TGTGCCAGCAGGGCAGGGGGCATAAATACGCAGTATTTT. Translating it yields CASRAGGINTQYF.

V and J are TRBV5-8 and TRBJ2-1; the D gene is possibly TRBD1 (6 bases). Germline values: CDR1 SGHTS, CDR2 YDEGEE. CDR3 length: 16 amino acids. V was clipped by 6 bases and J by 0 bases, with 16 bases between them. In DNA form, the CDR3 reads TGTGCCAGCACCTACTTTACAGGGAGCTCCTACAATGAGCAGTTCTTC. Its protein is CASTYFTGSSYNEQFF.

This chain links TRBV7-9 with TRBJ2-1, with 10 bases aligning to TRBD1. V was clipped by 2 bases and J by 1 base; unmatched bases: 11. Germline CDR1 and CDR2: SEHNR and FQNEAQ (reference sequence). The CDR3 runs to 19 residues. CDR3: CASSLSLGQGIWSYNEQFF. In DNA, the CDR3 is TGTGCCAGCAGCTTATCGTTGGGACAGGGGATTTGGTCCTACAATGAGCAGTTCTTC.

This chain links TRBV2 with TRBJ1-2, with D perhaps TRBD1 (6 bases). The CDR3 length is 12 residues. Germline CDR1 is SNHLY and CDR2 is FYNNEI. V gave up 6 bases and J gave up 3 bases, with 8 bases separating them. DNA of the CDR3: TGTGCCAGCAGGAGGACAGACTATGGCTACACCTTC. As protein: CASRRTDYGYTF.

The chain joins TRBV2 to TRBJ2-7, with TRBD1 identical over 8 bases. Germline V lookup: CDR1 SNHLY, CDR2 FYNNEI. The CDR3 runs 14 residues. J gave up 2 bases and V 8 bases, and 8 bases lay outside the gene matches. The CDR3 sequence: CASVVGQATYEQYF. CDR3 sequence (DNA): TGTGCCAGCGTTGTGGGACAGGCCACCTACGAGCAGTACTTC.

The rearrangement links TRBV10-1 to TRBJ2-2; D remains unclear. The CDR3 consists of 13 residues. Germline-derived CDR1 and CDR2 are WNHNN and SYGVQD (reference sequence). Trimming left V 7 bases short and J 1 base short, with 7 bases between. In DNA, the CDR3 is TGCGCCAGCACTGGCAAGAACACCGGGGAGCTGTTTTTT. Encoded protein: CASTGKNTGELFF.

Here the CDR3 reads CASSLVGATGGYGYTF. For the CDR3, the DNA is TGCGCCAGCAGCTTGGTGGGGGCGACCGGGGGCTATGGCTACACCTTC. This chain joins TRBV5-1 and TRBJ1-2; possible D gene TRBD1, 6 bases. There are 16 residues in the CDR3. Between the trimmed V and J ends, which lost 0 bases and 4 bases, there was a span of 16 bases. Germline-derived CDR1 and CDR2 are SGHRS and YFSETQ.

The CDR3 sequence is CASSTGQGYNEQFF. DNA for the CDR3: TGTGCCAGCAGTACGGGACAGGGGTATAATGAGCAGTTCTTC. This chain uses TRBV5-4 with TRBJ2-1; 10 nucleotides match TRBD1. The germline CDR1 and CDR2 sequences are SGHNT and YYREEE (reference sequence). V was clipped by 5 bases and J by 7 bases; unmatched bases: 6. The CDR3 is made up of 14 amino acids.

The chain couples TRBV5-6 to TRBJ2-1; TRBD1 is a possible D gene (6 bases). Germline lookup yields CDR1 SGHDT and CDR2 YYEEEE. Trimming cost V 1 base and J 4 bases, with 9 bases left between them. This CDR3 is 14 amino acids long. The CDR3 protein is CASSLRQVYNEQFF. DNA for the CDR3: TGTGCCAGCAGCTTGAGACAGGTGTACAATGAGCAGTTCTTC.

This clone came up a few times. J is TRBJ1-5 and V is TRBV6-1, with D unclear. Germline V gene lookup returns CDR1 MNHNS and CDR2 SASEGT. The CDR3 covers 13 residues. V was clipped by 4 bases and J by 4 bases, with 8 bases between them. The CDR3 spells CASSVTPNQPQHF. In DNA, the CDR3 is TGTGCCAGCAGTGTCACCCCTAATCAGCCCCAGCATTTT.

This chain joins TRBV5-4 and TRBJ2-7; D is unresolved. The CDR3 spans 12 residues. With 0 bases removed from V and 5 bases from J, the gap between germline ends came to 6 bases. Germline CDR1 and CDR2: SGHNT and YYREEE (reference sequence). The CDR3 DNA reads TGTGCCAGCAGCTTGGGAGTTGACGAGCAGTACTTC. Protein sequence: CASSLGVDEQYF.

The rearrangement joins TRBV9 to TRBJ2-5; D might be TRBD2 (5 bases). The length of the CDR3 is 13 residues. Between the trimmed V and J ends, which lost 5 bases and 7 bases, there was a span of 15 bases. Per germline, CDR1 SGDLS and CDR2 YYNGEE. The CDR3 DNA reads TGTGCCAGCAGTTGGCGGACTGTAGGGACCCAGTACTTC. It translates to CASSWRTVGTQYF. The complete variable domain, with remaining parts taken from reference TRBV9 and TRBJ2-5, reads DSGVTQTPKHLITATGQRVTLRCSPRSGDLSVYWYQQSLDQGLQFLIQYYNGEERAKGNILERFSAQQFPDLHSELNLSSLELGDSALYFCASSWRTVGTQYFGPGTRLLVL.

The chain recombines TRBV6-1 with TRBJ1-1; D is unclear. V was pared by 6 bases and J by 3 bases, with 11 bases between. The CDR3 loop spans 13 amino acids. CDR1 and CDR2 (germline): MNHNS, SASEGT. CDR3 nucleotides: TGTGCCAGCAGAGCCGACGGGTACACTGAAGCTTTCTTT. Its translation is CASRADGYTEAFF.

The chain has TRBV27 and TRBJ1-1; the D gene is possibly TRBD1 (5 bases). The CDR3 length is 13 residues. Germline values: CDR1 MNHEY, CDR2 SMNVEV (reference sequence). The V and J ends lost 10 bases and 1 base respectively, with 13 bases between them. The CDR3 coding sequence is TGTGCCAACCAAACAGGTTCGAACACTGAAGCTTTCTTT. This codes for CANQTGSNTEAFF.

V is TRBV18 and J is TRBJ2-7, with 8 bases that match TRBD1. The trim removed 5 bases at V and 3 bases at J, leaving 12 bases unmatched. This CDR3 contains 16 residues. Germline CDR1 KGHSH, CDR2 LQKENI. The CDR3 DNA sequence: TGTGCCAGCTCATGGGGTGTCGGGACAGGAGACTACGAGCAGTACTTC. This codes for CASSWGVGTGDYEQYF.

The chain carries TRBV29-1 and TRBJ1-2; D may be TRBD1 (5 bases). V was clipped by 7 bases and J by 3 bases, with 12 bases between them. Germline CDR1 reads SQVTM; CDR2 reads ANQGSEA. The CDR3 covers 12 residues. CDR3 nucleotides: TGCAGCGCCAGAAGGGACGACTATGGCTACACCTTC. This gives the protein CSARRDDYGYTF.

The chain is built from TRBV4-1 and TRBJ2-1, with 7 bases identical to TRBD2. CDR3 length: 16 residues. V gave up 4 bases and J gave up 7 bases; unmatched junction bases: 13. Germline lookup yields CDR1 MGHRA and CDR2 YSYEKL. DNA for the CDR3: TGCGCCAGCAGCCTTGCTGGGGCGGGGGTCTTAAATGAGCAGTTCTTC. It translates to CASSLAGAGVLNEQFF.